This T cell receptor beta chain was found in a study of blood T cells in healthy people across ages. The CDR3 totals 11 residues. J was trimmed by 13 bases and V by 4 bases; bases with no gene match: 4. Germline CDR1 is LGHDT and CDR2 is YNNKEL (reference sequence). Donors were systemically healthy Caucasian individuals from Russia aged about 6 to 95 years. Each sample had at least 6.5 million PBMCs isolated. The amount of total RNA extracted per sample was at least 5 micrograms. Primed by a sample-barcoded 5' primer and a J-beta primer mix, a second PCR proceeded for 7 to 11 cycles. Per-sample output comprised a minimum of 2.5 million paired-end reads containing CDR3. MiXCR, run by TCRdb on the 5' RACE reads, gives a single entry per CDR3 protein. The table lists about 1.4 million distinct CDR3 sequences, around 55% of them singletons.

The genes are TRBV3-1 and TRBJ2-4; 7 positions agree with TRBD2. The sequenced sample consisted of blood. The source is a man aged 18 to 35 in good health. CDR3 protein: CASSLGTIQYF. In DNA, the CDR3 is TGTGCCAGCAGCCTTGGGACTATACAGTACTTC.